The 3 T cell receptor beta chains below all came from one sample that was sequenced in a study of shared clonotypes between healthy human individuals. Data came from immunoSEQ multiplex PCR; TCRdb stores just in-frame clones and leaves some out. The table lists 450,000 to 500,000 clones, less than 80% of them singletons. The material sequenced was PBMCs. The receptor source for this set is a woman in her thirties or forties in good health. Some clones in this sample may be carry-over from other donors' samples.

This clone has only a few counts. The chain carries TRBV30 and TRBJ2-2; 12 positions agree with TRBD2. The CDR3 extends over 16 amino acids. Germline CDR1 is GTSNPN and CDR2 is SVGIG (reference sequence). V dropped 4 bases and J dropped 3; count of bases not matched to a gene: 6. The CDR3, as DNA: TGTGCCTGGACAGGACTAGCGGGATCGGACACCGGGGAGCTGTTTTTT. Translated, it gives CAWTGLAGSDTGELFF. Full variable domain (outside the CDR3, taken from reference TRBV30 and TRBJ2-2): SQTIHQWPATLVQPVGSPLSLECTVEGTSNPNLYWYRQAAGRGLQLLFYSVGIGQISSEVPQNLSASRPQDRQFILSSKKLLLSDSGFYLCAWTGLAGSDTGELFFGEGSRLTVL.

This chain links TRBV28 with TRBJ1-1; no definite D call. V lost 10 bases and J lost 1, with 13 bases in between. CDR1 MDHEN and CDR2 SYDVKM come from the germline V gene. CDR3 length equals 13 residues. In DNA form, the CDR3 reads TGTGCCACCTCGAAGCGGGGGAACACTGAAGCTTTCTTT. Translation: CATSKRGNTEAFF. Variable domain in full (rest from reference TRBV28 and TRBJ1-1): DVKVTQSSRYLVKRTGEKVFLECVQDMDHENMFWYRQDPGLGLRLIYFSYDVKMKEKGDIPEGYSVSREKKERFSLILESASTNQTSMYLCATSKRGNTEAFFGQGTRLTVV.

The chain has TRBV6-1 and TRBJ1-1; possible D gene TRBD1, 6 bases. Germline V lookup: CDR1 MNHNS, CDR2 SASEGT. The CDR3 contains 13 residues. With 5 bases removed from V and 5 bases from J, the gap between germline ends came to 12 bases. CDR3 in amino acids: CASSIQGYTEAFF. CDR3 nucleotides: TGTGCCAGCAGTATACAGGGATATACTGAAGCTTTCTTT.